A selection of T cell receptor beta chains follows, all from one sample in a study of CD8+CD57+ T cells in acquired aplastic anemia. TCRdb used MiXCR to reprocess the reads, holding one entry per CDR3 protein. The sample has about 40,000 distinct CDR3 sequences; 60% to 80% are singletons. Sequencing was performed on sorted CD4+, CD8+, or CD8+CD57+ T cells (not recorded which) from PBMCs. These receptors all stem from a human donor with aplastic anemia. Each CDR3 is given with its conserved first and last residue. Each record gives: clone size, D gene, J gene, V gene, CDR3 DNA, CDR3 protein. A D gene is named only where the DNA matches it firmly. Not all rows give a size; the values are once, few, many and, for expanded clones, a class.

abundance: .; d_gene: .; j_gene: TRBJ2-7; v_gene: TRBV2; CDR3nt: TGTGCCAGCAGTGTCGAACAGCACTCCTACGAGCAGTACTTC; CDR3aa: CASSVEQHSYEQYF
abundance: .; d_gene: TRBD1; j_gene: TRBJ1-6; v_gene: TRBV25-1; CDR3nt: TGTGCCAGCAGTGAACCCTATCCCGGGACAGGGCCCTATAATTCACCCCTCCACTTT; CDR3aa: CASSEPYPGTGPYNSPLHF
abundance: .; d_gene: .; j_gene: TRBJ1-1; v_gene: TRBV29-1; CDR3nt: TGCAGCGGAGGGACAATGAACACTGAAGCTTTCTTT; CDR3aa: CSGGTMNTEAFF
abundance: .; d_gene: .; j_gene: TRBJ2-3; v_gene: TRBV9; CDR3nt: TGTGCCAGCAGCGTAGAGGTCGACTATACCACAGATACGCAGTATTTT; CDR3aa: CASSVEVDYTTDTQYF
abundance: .; d_gene: .; j_gene: TRBJ2-7; v_gene: TRBV15; CDR3nt: TGTGCCACCAGCAGAGGAGGGGCGCAATCGGCCTACGAGCAGTACTTC; CDR3aa: CATSRGGAQSAYEQYF
abundance: .; d_gene: TRBD1; j_gene: TRBJ1-2; v_gene: TRBV20-1; CDR3nt: TGCAGTGCAAGACAGGGGGCTGACTATGGCTACACCTTC; CDR3aa: CSARQGADYGYTF
abundance: many; d_gene: .; j_gene: TRBJ2-1; v_gene: TRBV7-6; CDR3nt: TGTGCCAGCAGCTTAATCTACGGGACCCAAAGCTCCTACAATGAGCAGTTCTTC; CDR3aa: CASSLIYGTQSSYNEQFF
abundance: once; d_gene: .; j_gene: TRBJ1-4; v_gene: TRBV25-1; CDR3nt: TGTGCCAGCAGTGCACCATCCTCAACGGGCGAAAAACTGTTTTTT; CDR3aa: CASSAPSSTGEKLFF
abundance: .; d_gene: TRBD1; j_gene: TRBJ1-5; v_gene: TRBV9; CDR3nt: TGTGCCAGCAGTCTACAGGGGATTTGGCAGCCCCCGCATTTT; CDR3aa: CASSLQGIWQPPHF
abundance: .; d_gene: .; j_gene: TRBJ2-7; v_gene: TRBV20-1; CDR3nt: TGCAGTGCTAGAGATTCGGGCAGGGCGCAGTACTTC; CDR3aa: CSARDSGRAQYF
abundance: once; d_gene: .; j_gene: TRBJ1-6; v_gene: TRBV25-1; CDR3nt: TGTGCCAGCAGAGGAGACAGTACCTATAATTCACCCCTCCACTTT; CDR3aa: CASRGDSTYNSPLHF
abundance: many; d_gene: .; j_gene: TRBJ1-6; v_gene: TRBV6-1; CDR3nt: TGTGCCAGCACCGAAACCCTGCCTACGGCTTCACCCCTCCACTTT; CDR3aa: CASTETLPTASPLHF
abundance: .; d_gene: TRBD1; j_gene: TRBJ1-1; v_gene: TRBV20-1; CDR3nt: TGCAGTGCTCCACCTAGGACAGGGGTCATGAACACTGAAGCTTTCTTT; CDR3aa: CSAPPRTGVMNTEAFF
abundance: .; d_gene: .; j_gene: TRBJ2-7; v_gene: TRBV7-8; CDR3nt: TGTGCCAGCAGCTCCCCGGGGTTCGAGCAGTACTTC; CDR3aa: CASSSPGFEQYF
abundance: .; d_gene: .; j_gene: TRBJ2-7; v_gene: TRBV4-2; CDR3nt: TGTGCCAGCAGCCAAGATCTTACAGGCTACGAGCAGTACTTC; CDR3aa: CASSQDLTGYEQYF
abundance: .; d_gene: .; j_gene: TRBJ2-1; v_gene: TRBV15; CDR3nt: TGTGCCACCAGCAGAGCCCCACAGGGCAATGAGCAGTTCTTC; CDR3aa: CATSRAPQGNEQFF
abundance: many; d_gene: TRBD2; j_gene: TRBJ2-5; v_gene: TRBV6-1; CDR3nt: TGTGCCAGCAGAAGCGGGGGATACCAAGAGACCCAGTACTTC; CDR3aa: CASRSGGYQETQYF
abundance: .; d_gene: TRBD1; j_gene: TRBJ1-3; v_gene: TRBV7-2; CDR3nt: TGTGCCAGCAGTACCGACAGGGGGAACACCATATATTTT; CDR3aa: CASSTDRGNTIYF
abundance: few; d_gene: .; j_gene: TRBJ2-7; v_gene: TRBV25-1; CDR3nt: TGTGCCAGCAGCGGATACGAGCAGTACTTC; CDR3aa: CASSGYEQYF
abundance: .; d_gene: TRBD1; j_gene: TRBJ1-6; v_gene: TRBV10-3; CDR3nt: TGTGCCAGCGCACAGGGGGGCAATTCACCCCTCCACTTT; CDR3aa: CASAQGGNSPLHF
abundance: .; d_gene: TRBD1; j_gene: TRBJ1-2; v_gene: TRBV5-1; CDR3nt: TGCGCCAGCAGCGTAGGGACAGTCCCTAACTATGGCTACACCTTC; CDR3aa: CASSVGTVPNYGYTF
abundance: .; d_gene: .; j_gene: TRBJ2-7; v_gene: TRBV10-3; CDR3nt: TGTGCCATCAGCGCACAGGGTTACCCCTACGAGCAGTACTTC; CDR3aa: CAISAQGYPYEQYF
abundance: few; d_gene: TRBD1; j_gene: TRBJ1-6; v_gene: TRBV5-8; CDR3nt: TGTGCCAGCAGCCTTGGACAGGCGGGGGGGTCACCCCTCCACTTT; CDR3aa: CASSLGQAGGSPLHF